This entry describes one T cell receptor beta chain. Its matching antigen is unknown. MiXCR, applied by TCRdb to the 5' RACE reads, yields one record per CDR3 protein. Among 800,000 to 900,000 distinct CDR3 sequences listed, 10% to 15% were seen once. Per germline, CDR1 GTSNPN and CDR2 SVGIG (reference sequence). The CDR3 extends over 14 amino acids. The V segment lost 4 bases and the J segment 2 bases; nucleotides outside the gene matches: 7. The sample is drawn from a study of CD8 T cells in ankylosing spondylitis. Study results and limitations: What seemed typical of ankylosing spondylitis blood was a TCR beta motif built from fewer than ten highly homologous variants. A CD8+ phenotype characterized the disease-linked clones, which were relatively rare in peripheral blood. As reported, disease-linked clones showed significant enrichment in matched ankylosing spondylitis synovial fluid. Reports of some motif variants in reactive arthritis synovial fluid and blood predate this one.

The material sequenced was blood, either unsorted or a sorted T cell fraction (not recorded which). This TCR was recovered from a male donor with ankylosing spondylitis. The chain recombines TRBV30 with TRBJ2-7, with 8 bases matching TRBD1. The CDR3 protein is CAWTPGTGPYEQYF. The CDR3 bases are TGTGCCTGGACTCCCGGGACAGGACCCTACGAGCAGTACTTC.